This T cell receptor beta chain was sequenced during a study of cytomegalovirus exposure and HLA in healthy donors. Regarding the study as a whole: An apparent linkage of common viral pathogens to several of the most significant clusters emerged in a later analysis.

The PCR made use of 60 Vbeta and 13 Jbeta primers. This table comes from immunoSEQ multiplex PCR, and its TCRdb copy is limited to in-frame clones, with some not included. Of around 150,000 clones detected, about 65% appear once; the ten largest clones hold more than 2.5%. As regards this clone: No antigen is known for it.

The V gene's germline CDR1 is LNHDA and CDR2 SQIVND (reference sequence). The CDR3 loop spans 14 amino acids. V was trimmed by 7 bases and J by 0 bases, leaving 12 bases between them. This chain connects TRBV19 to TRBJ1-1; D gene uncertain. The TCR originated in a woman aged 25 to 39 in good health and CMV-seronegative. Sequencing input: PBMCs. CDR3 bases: TGTGCCAGTATTAAAGTTGCTATGAACACTGAAGCTTTCTTT. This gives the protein CASIKVAMNTEAFF.